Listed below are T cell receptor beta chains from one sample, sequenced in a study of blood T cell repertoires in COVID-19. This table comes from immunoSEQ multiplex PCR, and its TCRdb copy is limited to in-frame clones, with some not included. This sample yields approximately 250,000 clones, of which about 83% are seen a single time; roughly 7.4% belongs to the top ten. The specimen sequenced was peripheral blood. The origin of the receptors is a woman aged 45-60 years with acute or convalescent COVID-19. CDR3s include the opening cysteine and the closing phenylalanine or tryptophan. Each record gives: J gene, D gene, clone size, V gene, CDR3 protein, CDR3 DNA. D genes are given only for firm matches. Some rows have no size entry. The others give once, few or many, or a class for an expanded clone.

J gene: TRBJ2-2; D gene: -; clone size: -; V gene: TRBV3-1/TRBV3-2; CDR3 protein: CASSPGYTGELFF; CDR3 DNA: TGTGCCAGCAGTCCAGGGTACACCGGGGAGCTGTTTTTT
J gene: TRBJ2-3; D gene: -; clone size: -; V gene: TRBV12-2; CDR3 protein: CASRLTPGVTDTQYF; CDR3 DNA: TGTGCAAGTCGCCTTACCCCGGGAGTCACAGATACGCAGTATTTT
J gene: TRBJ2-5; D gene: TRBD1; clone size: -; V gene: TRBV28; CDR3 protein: CASSLLQGARETQYF; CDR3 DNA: TGTGCCAGCAGTTTATTACAGGGGGCTCGAGAGACCCAGTACTTC
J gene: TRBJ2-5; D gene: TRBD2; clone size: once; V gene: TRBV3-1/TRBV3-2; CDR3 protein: CASSQGTSGGALETQYF; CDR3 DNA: TGTGCCAGCAGCCAAGGGACTAGCGGGGGGGCCCTGGAGACCCAGTACTTC
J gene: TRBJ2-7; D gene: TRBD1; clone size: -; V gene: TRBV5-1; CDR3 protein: CASSRDLPGQGSEQYF; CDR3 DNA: TGCGCCAGCAGCCGTGACCTACCGGGACAGGGAAGCGAGCAGTACTTC
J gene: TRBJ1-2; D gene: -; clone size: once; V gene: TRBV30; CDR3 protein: CAWTELNYGYTF; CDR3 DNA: TGTGCCTGGACAGAACTAAACTATGGCTACACCTTC
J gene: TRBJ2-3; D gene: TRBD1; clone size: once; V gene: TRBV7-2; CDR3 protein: CASSRGTARRDTQYF; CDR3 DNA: TGTGCCAGCAGCAGAGGGACAGCGCGGCGGGATACGCAGTATTTT
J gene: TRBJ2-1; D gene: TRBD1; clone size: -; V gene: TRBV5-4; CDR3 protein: CASTQPGQSYNEQFF; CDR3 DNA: TGTGCCAGCACCCAACCGGGACAGTCCTACAATGAGCAGTTCTTC
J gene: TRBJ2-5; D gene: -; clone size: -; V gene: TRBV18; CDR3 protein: CASSPRTVQETQYF; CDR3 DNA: TGTGCCAGCTCACCCCGGACAGTCCAAGAGACCCAGTACTTC
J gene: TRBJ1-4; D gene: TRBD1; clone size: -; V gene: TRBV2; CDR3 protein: CASSDHRGQDKLFF; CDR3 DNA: TGTGCCAGCAGTGATCACAGGGGGCAAGATAAACTGTTTTTT
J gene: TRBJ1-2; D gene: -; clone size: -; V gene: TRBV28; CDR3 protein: CASSSTYRVVVHGYTF; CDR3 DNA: TGTGCCAGCAGTTCGACTTACAGGGTTGTGGTTCATGGCTACACCTTC
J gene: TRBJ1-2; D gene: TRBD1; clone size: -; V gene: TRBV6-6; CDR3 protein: CASSPGQDNYGYTF; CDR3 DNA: TGTGCCAGCAGTCCGGGACAGGACAACTATGGCTACACCTTC
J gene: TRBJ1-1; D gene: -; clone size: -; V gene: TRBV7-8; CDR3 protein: CASSLRLAFF; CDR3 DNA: TGTGCCAGCAGCCTCCGGTTGGCTTTCTTT
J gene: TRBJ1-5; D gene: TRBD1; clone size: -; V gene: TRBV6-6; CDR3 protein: CASSGPGQNNQPQHF; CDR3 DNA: TGTGCCAGCAGTGGACCGGGACAGAACAATCAGCCCCAGCATTTT
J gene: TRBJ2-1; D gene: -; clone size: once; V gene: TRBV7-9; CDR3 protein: CASSLAGEGNEQFF; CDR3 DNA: TGTGCCAGCAGCTTAGCGGGAGAGGGCAATGAGCAGTTCTTC
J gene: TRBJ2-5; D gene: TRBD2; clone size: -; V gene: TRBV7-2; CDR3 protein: CASSLAGLAGSQGTQYF; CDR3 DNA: TGTGCCAGCAGCTTAGCTGGACTAGCGGGGTCCCAGGGGACCCAGTACTTC
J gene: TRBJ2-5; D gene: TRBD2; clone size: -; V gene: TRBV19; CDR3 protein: CASRLAAQETQYF; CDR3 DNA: TGTGCCAGCAGACTAGCGGCACAAGAGACCCAGTACTTC
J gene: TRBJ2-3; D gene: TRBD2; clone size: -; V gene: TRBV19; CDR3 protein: CASSIRGTSGGPRDTQYF; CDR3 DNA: TGTGCCAGTAGTATTAGGGGGACTAGCGGGGGGCCTAGAGATACGCAGTATTTT
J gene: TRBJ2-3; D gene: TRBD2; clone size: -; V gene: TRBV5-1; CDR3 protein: CASSLEAGGSTDTQYF; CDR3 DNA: TGCGCCAGCAGCTTGGAGGCGGGAGGGAGCACAGATACGCAGTATTTT
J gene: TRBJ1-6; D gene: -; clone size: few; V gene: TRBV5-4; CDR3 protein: CASSLPLLRESPLHF; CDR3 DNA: TGTGCCAGCAGCTTGCCCCTTCTCCGGGAATCACCCCTCCACTTT
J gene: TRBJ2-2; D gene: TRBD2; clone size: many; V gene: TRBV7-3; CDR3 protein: CASSPLSGGLKNTGELFF; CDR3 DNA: TGTGCCAGCAGCCCACTTAGCGGGGGATTAAAGAACACCGGGGAGCTGTTTTTT
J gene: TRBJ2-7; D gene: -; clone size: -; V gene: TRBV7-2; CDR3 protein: CASSLGRSSYEQYF; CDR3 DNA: TGTGCCAGCAGCTTAGGTCGGTCCTCCTACGAGCAGTACTTC
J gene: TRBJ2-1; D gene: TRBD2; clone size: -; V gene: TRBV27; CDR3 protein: CASSTGTSGTNEQFF; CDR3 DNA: TGTGCCAGCAGCACCGGGACTAGCGGAACCAATGAGCAGTTCTTC
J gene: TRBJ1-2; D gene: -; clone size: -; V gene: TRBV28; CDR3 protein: CASSAAGSDGYTF; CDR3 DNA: TGTGCCAGCAGTGCGGCCGGGAGCGATGGCTACACCTTC
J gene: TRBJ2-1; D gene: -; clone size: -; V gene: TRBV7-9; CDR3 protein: CASSLEGFNEQFF; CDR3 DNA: TGTGCCAGCAGCTTGGAGGGGTTTAATGAGCAGTTCTTC
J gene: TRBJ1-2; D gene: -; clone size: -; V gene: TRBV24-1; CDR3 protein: CATAWATGGYGYTF; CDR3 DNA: TGTGCCACCGCCTGGGCCACCGGGGGGTATGGCTACACCTTC
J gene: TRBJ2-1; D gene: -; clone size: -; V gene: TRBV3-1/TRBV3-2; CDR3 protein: CASRKQTVSAEQFF; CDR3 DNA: TGTGCCAGCCGGAAACAGACAGTTTCCGCTGAGCAGTTCTTC
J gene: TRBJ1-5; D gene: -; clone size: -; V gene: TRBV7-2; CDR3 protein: CASSIDRLLGQPQHF; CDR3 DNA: TGTGCCAGCAGCATAGACAGGCTCTTGGGTCAGCCCCAGCATTTT
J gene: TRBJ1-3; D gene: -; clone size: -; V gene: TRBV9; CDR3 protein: CVSSVGAGIAGNTIYF; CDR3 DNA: TGTGTCAGCAGCGTTGGGGCGGGGATTGCTGGAAACACCATATATTTT
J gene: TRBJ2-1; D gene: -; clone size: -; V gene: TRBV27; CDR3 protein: CASSLSWGGPYNEQFF; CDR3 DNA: TGTGCCAGCAGTTTATCGTGGGGGGGCCCCTACAATGAGCAGTTCTTC
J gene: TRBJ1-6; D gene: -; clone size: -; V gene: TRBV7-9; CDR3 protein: CASSISSGGGSPLHF; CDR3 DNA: TGTGCCAGCAGCATTAGTAGTGGGGGGGGTTCACCCCTCCACTTT
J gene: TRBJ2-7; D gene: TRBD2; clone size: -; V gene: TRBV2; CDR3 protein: CASRVGLAGGRNEQYF; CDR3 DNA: TGTGCCAGCAGAGTGGGACTAGCGGGAGGGCGGAACGAGCAGTACTTC
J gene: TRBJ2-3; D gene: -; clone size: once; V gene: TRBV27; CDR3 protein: CASSRGNTQYF; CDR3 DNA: TGTGCCAGCAGCCGAGGGAATACGCAGTATTTT
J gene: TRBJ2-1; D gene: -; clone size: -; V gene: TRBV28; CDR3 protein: CASSPLYNEQFF; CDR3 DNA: TGTGCCAGCAGCCCCCTCTACAATGAGCAGTTCTTC
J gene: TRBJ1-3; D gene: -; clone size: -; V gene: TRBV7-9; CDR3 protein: CASSSPGLDGNTIYF; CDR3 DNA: TGTGCCAGCAGCTCGCCGGGACTAGATGGAAACACCATATATTTT
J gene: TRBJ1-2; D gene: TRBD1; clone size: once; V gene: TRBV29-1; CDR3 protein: CSGTGADGYTF; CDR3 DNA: TGCAGCGGTACAGGGGCCGATGGCTACACCTTC
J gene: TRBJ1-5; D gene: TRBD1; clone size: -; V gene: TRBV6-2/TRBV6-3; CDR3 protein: CASSTPRTGHSAQHF; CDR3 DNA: TGTGCCAGCAGTACACCCAGGACAGGTCATTCAGCCCAGCATTTT
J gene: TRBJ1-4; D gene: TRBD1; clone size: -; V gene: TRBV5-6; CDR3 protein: CASSSPGQGREKLFF; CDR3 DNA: TGTGCCAGCAGCTCACCAGGACAGGGGAGGGAAAAACTGTTTTTT
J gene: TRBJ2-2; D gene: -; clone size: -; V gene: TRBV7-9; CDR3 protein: CASSSGTYTGELFF; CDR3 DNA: TGTGCCAGCAGCTCGGGGACATACACCGGGGAGCTGTTTTTT
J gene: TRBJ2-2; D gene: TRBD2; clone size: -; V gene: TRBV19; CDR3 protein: CASSTRLAGGRGTGELFF; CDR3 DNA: TGTGCCAGTAGTACAAGACTAGCGGGGGGGCGAGGCACCGGGGAGCTGTTTTTT
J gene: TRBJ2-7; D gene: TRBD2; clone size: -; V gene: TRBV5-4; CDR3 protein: CASSFRTGGFDEQYF; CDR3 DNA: TGTGCCAGCAGCTTCCGCACGGGGGGGTTTGACGAGCAGTACTTC
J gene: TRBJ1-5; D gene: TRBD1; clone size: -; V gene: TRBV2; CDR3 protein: CASSHGTGGGQPQHF; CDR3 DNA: TGTGCCAGCAGCCACGGGACAGGGGGCGGGCAGCCCCAGCATTTT
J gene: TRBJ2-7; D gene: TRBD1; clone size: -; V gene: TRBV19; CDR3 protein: CASSDTGVPYEQYF; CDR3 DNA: TGTGCCAGTAGCGATACAGGGGTCCCCTACGAGCAGTACTTC
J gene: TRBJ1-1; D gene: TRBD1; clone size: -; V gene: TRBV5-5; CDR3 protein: CASSRTGNTEAFF; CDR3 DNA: TGTGCCAGCAGCCGGACAGGGAACACTGAAGCTTTCTTT
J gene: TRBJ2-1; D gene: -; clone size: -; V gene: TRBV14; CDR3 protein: CASSHQTSSPYNEQFF; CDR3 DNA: TGTGCCAGCAGCCACCAGACTAGTTCCCCCTACAATGAGCAGTTCTTC
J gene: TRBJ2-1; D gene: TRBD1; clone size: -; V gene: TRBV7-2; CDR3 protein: CASSFDPGQGNEQFF; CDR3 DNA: TGTGCCAGCAGCTTTGATCCGGGACAGGGGAACGAGCAGTTCTTC
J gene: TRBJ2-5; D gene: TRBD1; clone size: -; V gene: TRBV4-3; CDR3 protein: CASSPGTAEETQYF; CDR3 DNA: TGCGCCAGCAGCCCGGGGACAGCTGAAGAGACCCAGTACTTC
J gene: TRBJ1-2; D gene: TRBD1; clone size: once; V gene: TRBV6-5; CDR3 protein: CASSYLPGQGVDGYTF; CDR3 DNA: TGTGCCAGCAGTTACCTACCGGGACAGGGTGTCGACGGCTACACCTTC
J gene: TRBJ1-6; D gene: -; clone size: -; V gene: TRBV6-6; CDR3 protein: CASRTGLYSPLHF; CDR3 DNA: TGTGCCAGCAGGACAGGTCTTTACTCACCCCTCCACTTT
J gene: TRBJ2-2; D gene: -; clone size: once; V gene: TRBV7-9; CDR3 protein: CASSSLPGELFF; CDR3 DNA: TGTGCCAGCAGCTCCCTCCCCGGGGAGCTGTTTTTT
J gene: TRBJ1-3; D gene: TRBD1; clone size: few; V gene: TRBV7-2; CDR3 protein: CASSSRQGASGNTIYF; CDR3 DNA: TGTGCCAGCAGCTCCAGACAGGGGGCCTCTGGAAACACCATATATTTT
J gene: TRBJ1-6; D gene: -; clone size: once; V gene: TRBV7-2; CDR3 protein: CASSFTPLDNSPLHF; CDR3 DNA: TGTGCCAGCAGCTTTACACCCCTTGATAATTCACCCCTCCACTTT
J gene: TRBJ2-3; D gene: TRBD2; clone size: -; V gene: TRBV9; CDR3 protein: CASSVGQAGNTDTQYF; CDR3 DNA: TGTGCCAGCAGCGTAGGGCAAGCGGGGAACACAGATACGCAGTATTTT
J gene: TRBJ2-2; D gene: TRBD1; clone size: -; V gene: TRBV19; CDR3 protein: CASSRQGWFSGELFF; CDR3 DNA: TGTGCCAGTAGCAGACAGGGGTGGTTTTCGGGGGAGCTGTTTTTT